Following are 8 T cell receptor beta chains from one sample sequenced in a study of identical twins. TCRdb used MiXCR to reprocess the 5' RACE reads, holding one entry per CDR3 protein. The table includes 550,000 to 700,000 distinct CDR3 sequences, over 8.5% detected once. The same data also went into a second study, on yellow fever vaccine responses in identical twins.

The sequencing sample was made of PBMCs. The receptors originated from a woman aged 18-30 years in good health.

This clonotype was counted many times. This chain connects TRBV5-1 to TRBJ2-1; unclear D gene. CDR3 length equals 18 residues. V was shortened by 2 bases and J by 2 bases, with 20 bases between the two germline ends. The germline V gene has CDR1 SGHRS and CDR2 YFSETQ. The CDR3: CASSLSRSVPRTYNEQFF. CDR3 sequence (DNA): TGCGCCAGCAGCTTATCGAGGTCGGTTCCTCGTACCTACAATGAGCAGTTCTTC.

The chain joins TRBV20-1 to TRBJ2-1, with 8 bases matching TRBD2. V gave up 4 bases and J gave up 4 bases; unmatched junction bases: 15. This CDR3 contains 17 residues. The germline gives CDR1 DFQATT, CDR2 SNEGSKA (reference sequence). The CDR3 coding sequence is TGCAGTGCTATAAGTCGTCGAGCGGGGGTAGGGTACAATGAGCAGTTCTTC. This encodes CSAISRRAGVGYNEQFF.

This clonotype was detected ten times or more. The chain recombines TRBV20-1 with TRBJ2-1; D is ambiguous. V was trimmed by 1 base and J by 6 bases, leaving 16 bases between them. The CDR3 contains 15 residues. The germline V gene encodes CDR1 DFQATT and CDR2 SNEGSKA (reference sequence). CDR3 coding DNA: TGCAGTGCTAGAGGGAGCCCTCCATTGAGCAATGAGCAGTTCTTC. Protein sequence: CSARGSPPLSNEQFF.

The rearrangement uses TRBV28 and TRBJ2-5, with D perhaps TRBD2 (6 bases). CDR1 is MDHEN, CDR2 SYDVKM, per germline. CDR3 size: 14 residues. The V end was cut by 6 bases, the J end by 0 bases, with 11 bases between. The CDR3 DNA reads as TGTGCCAGCAGCCAAGGAGGGAACCAAGAGACCCAGTACTTC. This gives the protein CASSQGGNQETQYF.

This clonotype was counted at least ten times. V gene TRBV6-5 combines with J gene TRBJ2-1; TRBD1 matches 8 bases. CDR3 size: 18 residues. The V gene's germline CDR1 is MNHEY and CDR2 SVGAGI. V lost 0 bases and J lost 2; bases outside the gene matches: 9. The CDR3 loop reads CASSYSLYGQGAYNEQFF. As DNA, the CDR3 is TGTGCCAGCAGTTACTCCCTCTATGGACAGGGCGCCTACAATGAGCAGTTCTTC.

The genes are TRBV7-3 and TRBJ2-2; 9 bases line up with TRBD2. Unmatched junction bases numbered 6, after V lost 5 bases and J lost 2 bases. The CDR3 spans 16 residues. Germline CDR1 SGHTA, CDR2 FQGTGA. As DNA, the CDR3 is TGTGCCAGCAGCACAGGACTAGCGCTTAACACCGGGGAGCTGTTTTTT. This sequence encodes CASSTGLALNTGELFF.

There are many counts of this clonotype. V gene TRBV5-1 combines with J gene TRBJ1-4; D perhaps matches TRBD1 (5 bases). V was clipped by 0 bases and J by 2 bases, with 8 bases between them. CDR3 size: 15 residues. Looked up from germline, CDR1 is SGHRS and CDR2 is YFSETQ. CDR3: CASSLVGRTNEKLFF. CDR3 DNA sequence: TGCGCCAGCAGCTTGGTGGGACGTACTAATGAAAAACTGTTTTTT.

The genes are TRBV6-1 and TRBJ2-1; D is ambiguous. This CDR3 is 14 amino acids long. The ends were cut back, 7 bases at V and 4 bases at J, with 14 bases in the middle. Germline V gene data show CDR1 as MNHNS and CDR2 as SASEGT. CDR3 sequence reads: CASTTLGEYNEQFF. The CDR3 bases are TGTGCCAGCACAACCCTTGGAGAGTACAATGAGCAGTTCTTC.